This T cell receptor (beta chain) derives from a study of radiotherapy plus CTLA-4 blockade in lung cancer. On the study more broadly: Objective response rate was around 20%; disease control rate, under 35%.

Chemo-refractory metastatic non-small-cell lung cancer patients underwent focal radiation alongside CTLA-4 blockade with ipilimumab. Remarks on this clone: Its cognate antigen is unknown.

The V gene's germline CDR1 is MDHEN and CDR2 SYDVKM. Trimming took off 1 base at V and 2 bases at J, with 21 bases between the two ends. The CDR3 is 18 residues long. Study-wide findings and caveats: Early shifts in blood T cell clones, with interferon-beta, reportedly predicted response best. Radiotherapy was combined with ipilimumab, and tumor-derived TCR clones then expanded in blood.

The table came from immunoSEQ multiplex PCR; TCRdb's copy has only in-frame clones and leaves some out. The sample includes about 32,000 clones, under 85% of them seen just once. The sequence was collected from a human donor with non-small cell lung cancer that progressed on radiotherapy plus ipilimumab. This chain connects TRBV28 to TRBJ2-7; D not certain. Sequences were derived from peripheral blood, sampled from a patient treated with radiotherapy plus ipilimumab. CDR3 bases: TGTGCCAGCAGTTTATCCTCCCCCTCAGCGAGACGAACCTACGAGCAGTACTTC. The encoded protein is CASSLSSPSARRTYEQYF.